This TCR beta chain appears in the sequencing data of a study of regulatory T cells in long-lasting Graves disease. Study-wide results and caveats: The study found persistent patients shared more public clonotypes (over 2,500) than new patients (over 900). Segments TRBV28, TRBJ1-2 and TRBJ2-5 showed preferential usage in persistent disease.

J was trimmed by 3 bases and V by 8 bases; bases with no gene match: 8. This CDR3 is 15 amino acids long. Germline lookup yields CDR1 SNHLY and CDR2 FYNNEI. Sample time point: newly diagnosed GD, antithyroid drugs for less than 3 months. PBMCs provided the RNA from which the TCR library was made. Graves' disease diagnosis was established per American Thyroid Association guidelines. Arm-PCR of CDR3 regions and iRepertoire HTBI primers were the basis on which TCR beta libraries were built. TCRdb called the multiplex PCR reads again in MiXCR, with one record for every CDR3 protein. The top ten hold around 10% of the sample, which has hundreds of thousands of distinct CDR3 sequences, 9.5% to 15% seen once. The table lists this clonotype with many counts. Its antigen remains unidentified. The sample was also reused in another study, on T cells in Graves' hyperthyroidism and ophthalmopathy. As that study records: An initial round of RT-PCR targeting the TCR CDR3 relied on the HTBI primer set.

Sequenced material: peripheral blood mononuclear cells (PBMCs), taken at new diagnosis, from a patient treated with antithyroid drugs. The chain joins TRBV2 to TRBJ2-2; 8 bases map to TRBD2. The receptor's source is a woman aged 25 to 39 with Graves disease. CDR3 protein: CASGGTSGHTGELFF. CDR3 nucleotide sequence: TGTGCCAGCGGTGGAACTAGCGGCCACACCGGGGAGCTGTTTTTT.